The sequence of this T cell receptor beta chain was determined in a study of blood T cell repertoires in COVID-19. The V end was cut by 0 bases, the J end by 0 bases, with 12 bases between. CDR1 is SGHDT and CDR2 is YYEEEE in the germline V gene. The CDR3 spans 16 residues. The method was immunoSEQ multiplex PCR; TCRdb's version includes in-frame clones alone and lacks a portion of them. This table holds 90,000 to 120,000 clones, roughly 90% found once. The receptor was derived from a man aged 35 to 55 with active or convalescent COVID-19. Sequenced: peripheral blood. The gene calls are TRBV5-6 and TRBJ1-1, with a possible D match to TRBD1 (6 bases). The CDR3 sequence: CASSLGMGQLNTEAFF. The CDR3 DNA is TGTGCCAGCAGCTTGGGAATGGGACAATTGAACACTGAAGCTTTCTTT.